These 31 T cell receptor beta chains originate from one sample sequenced in a study of cytomegalovirus exposure and HLA in healthy donors. A multiplex PCR was run with 60 Vbeta primers and 13 Jbeta primers. Produced via immunoSEQ multiplex PCR; TCRdb's table is partial and in-frame only. The sample has 150,000 to 200,000 clones; around four fifths are singletons. Sequencing was performed on PBMCs. These receptors were taken from a woman between 45 and 65 years old in good health and CMV-seropositive.

This chain joins TRBV5-1 and TRBJ2-5, with a possible D match to TRBD2 (7 bases). The CDR3 has 13 amino acids. Germline CDR1 SGHRS, CDR2 YFSETQ. V lost 4 bases, J lost 5 bases, and 12 bases lay in between. This CDR3 is CASSGGAGETQYF. CDR3 DNA: TGCGCCAGCAGCGGGGGGGCCGGGGAGACCCAGTACTTC.

This clone is a singleton in its sample. The chain uses TRBV30 and TRBJ1-1; 11 nucleotides align to TRBD1. V lost 0 bases to trimming and J lost 7 bases; unmatched junction nucleotides: 10. Per the germline V gene, CDR1 is GTSNPN and CDR2 is SVGIG (reference sequence). The CDR3 has 16 residues. CDR3 coding DNA: TGTGCCTGGAGTGTACGGGGGACAGGGGGAATGGGTGAAGCTTTCTTT. Its translation: CAWSVRGTGGMGEAFF.

This chain uses TRBV14 with TRBJ1-1; 7 bases are a match to TRBD1. Germline V gene data show CDR1 as SGHDN and CDR2 as FVKESK. Unmatched junction bases numbered 1, after V lost 0 bases and J lost 6 bases. The CDR3 is 13 amino acids. The CDR3 DNA follows: TGTGCCAGCAGCCAAGAAGGGGGCTCTGAAGCTTTCTTT. Translation gives CASSQEGGSEAFF.

The chain joins TRBV5-1 to TRBJ1-5; no firm D call. With 2 bases removed from V and 1 base from J, the gap between germline ends came to 10 bases. Germline V gene data show CDR1 as SGHRS and CDR2 as YFSETQ. This CDR3 contains 15 residues. The CDR3 sequence: CASSLTGESNQPQHF. In nucleotides, the CDR3 is TGCGCCAGCAGCTTAACCGGGGAAAGCAATCAGCCCCAGCATTTT.

CDR3 amino acids: CASSPPTGALGAFF. The DNA for the CDR3 is TGTGCCAGCAGCCCCCCGACAGGGGCCTTAGGAGCTTTCTTT. V gene TRBV6-5 combines with J gene TRBJ1-1; TRBD1 matches at 8 bases. Germline V gives CDR1 MNHEY, CDR2 SVGAGI. CDR3 length equals 14 residues. V lost 6 bases, J lost 10 bases, and 13 bases stayed unmatched.

The rearrangement links TRBV7-2 to TRBJ2-7; the match to TRBD1 covers 7 bases. The CDR3 covers 16 residues. The V gene's germline CDR1 is SGHTA and CDR2 FQGNSA. V gave up 0 bases and J gave up 0 bases; unmatched junction bases: 5. The CDR3 DNA reads TGTGCCAGCAGCTTAGCTCAGGGGGTGAGCTCCTACGAGCAGTACTTC. Translating gives CASSLAQGVSSYEQYF.

This sequence joins TRBV7-2 and TRBJ2-5; D not certain. The J call may be mistaken, given a closer DNA end match to TRBJ2-7. Germline V lookup: CDR1 SGHTA, CDR2 FQGNSA. The CDR3 runs 14 residues. The CDR3 nucleotides read TGTGCCAGCAGCTTACCGAGGAGCTCCTACGAGCAGTACTTC. Its protein product is CASSLPRSSYEQYF.

The rearrangement uses TRBV11-2 and TRBJ2-1; the match to TRBD2 covers 7 bases. This CDR3 has 14 amino acids. After removal of 4 bases from V and 10 bases from J, the junction contained 10 bases not matched to a gene. Germline V gene lookup returns CDR1 SGHAT and CDR2 FQNNGV. As DNA, the CDR3 is TGTGCCAGCAGCTCGAGCGGGACCTGGGCGGAGCAGTTCTTC. Translating gives CASSSSGTWAEQFF.

The chain combines TRBV2 with TRBJ2-2; 11 bases line up with TRBD2. With V trimmed by 3 bases and J by 0 bases, 3 bases remained unmatched. The CDR3 consists of 17 residues. Germline V gives CDR1 SNHLY, CDR2 FYNNEI. CDR3 sequence: CASSELAGGTNTGELFF. CDR3 DNA sequence: TGTGCCAGCAGTGAGTTAGCGGGGGGGACGAACACCGGGGAGCTGTTTTTT. The full variable domain, its missing parts supplied by reference TRBV2 and TRBJ2-2, is EPEVTQTPSHQVTQMGQEVILRCVPISNHLYFYWYRQILGQKVEFLVSFYNNEISEKSEIFDDQFSVERPDGSNFTLKIRSTKLEDSAMYFCASSELAGGTNTGELFFGEGSRLTVL.

As to this clone: This sample includes further DNA sequences coding for the same CDR3. The chain joins TRBV5-1 to TRBJ2-5; 8 bases are shared with TRBD2. CDR1 and CDR2 from the germline V gene are SGHRS and YFSETQ. The ends lost 0 bases at V and 2 bases at J; junction bases unmatched: 6. CDR3 size: 16 residues. The CDR3 sequence is CASSLALAGGQETQYF. CDR3 coding DNA: TGCGCCAGCAGCTTGGCCCTCGCGGGGGGTCAAGAGACCCAGTACTTC. Drawing the rest from reference TRBV5-1 and TRBJ2-5, the complete variable domain is KAGVTQTPRYLIKTRGQQVTLSCSPISGHRSVSWYQQTPGQGLQFLFEYFSETQRNKGNFPGRFSGRQFSNSRSEMNVSTLELGDSALYLCASSLALAGGQETQYFGPGTRLLVL.

J is TRBJ2-5 and V is TRBV18; TRBD2 is a possible D gene (6 bases). V lost 3 bases to trimming and J lost 2 bases, with 10 bases between them. Per germline, CDR1 KGHSH and CDR2 LQKENI. The CDR3 has 14 residues. DNA of the CDR3: TGTGCCAGCTCACCTGGAGGGCAGCAAGAGACCCAGTACTTC. This gives the protein CASSPGGQQETQYF.

CDR3 DNA: TGTGCCAGTACCTTCGCCGGGACAGGGGCTGAAGCTTTCTTT. Translating it yields CASTFAGTGAEAFF. The chain employs TRBV19 and TRBJ1-1, with 10 positions matching TRBD1. The CDR3 runs 14 residues. V lost 7 bases to trimming and J lost 6 bases; unmatched junction nucleotides: 8. Germline-derived CDR1 and CDR2 are LNHDA and SQIVND (reference sequence).

The rearrangement links TRBV5-1 to TRBJ2-5; 11 bases map to TRBD2. The V and J ends lost 4 bases and 5 bases, in that order; junction bases with no gene match: 7. The CDR3 is 15 residues long. Per germline, CDR1 SGHRS and CDR2 YFSETQ. The CDR3 DNA reads TGCGCCAGCAGCCAACCTGGGACTAGCGGCGAGACCCAGTACTTC. This gives the protein CASSQPGTSGETQYF.

The J gene is TRBJ2-3, the V gene TRBV6-5; D may be TRBD2 (5 bases). CDR3 size: 14 residues. CDR1 MNHEY and CDR2 SVGAGI come from the germline V gene. V dropped 6 bases and J dropped 5 bases, with 15 bases sitting between them. CDR3 sequence (DNA): TGTGCCAGCAGCTATAGGACTGAGGAAGATACGCAGTATTTT. This codes for CASSYRTEEDTQYF.

With regard to this clone: An end of the junction does not agree with germline; a read error may underlie this. CDR3 nucleotides: TGTGCTAGCAGCTTAAACCGAGACACCGGGGAGCTGTTTTTT. Protein: CASSLNRDTGELFF. This chain links TRBV7-7 with TRBJ2-2; D gene ambiguous. The CDR3 spans 14 residues. CDR1 SSHAT and CDR2 FNYEAQ come from the germline V gene (reference sequence).

This chain connects TRBV27 to TRBJ2-7, with TRBD1 matching 9 bases. Germline lookup yields CDR1 MNHEY and CDR2 SMNVEV (reference sequence). This CDR3 is built from 16 residues. V gave up 2 bases and J gave up 7 bases; unmatched junction bases: 12. The CDR3 DNA reads as TGTGCCAGCAGTTTACAAATAGGGACAGGGTTGGTTGAGCAGTACTTC. Translating gives CASSLQIGTGLVEQYF.

This chain joins TRBV6-5 and TRBJ1-5; D is unresolved. Germline CDR1 is MNHEY and CDR2 is SVGAGI. The CDR3 covers 14 residues. V lost 4 bases and J lost 5, with 12 bases in between. Here the CDR3 reads CASSSRQKYQPQHF. CDR3 nucleotide sequence: TGTGCCAGCAGTTCACGTCAGAAGTATCAGCCCCAGCATTTT.

V gene TRBV21-1 combines with J gene TRBJ2-5; TRBD2, the table's D call, lacks a check against the DNA. TRBV21-1 is annotated as a pseudogene. The CDR3 totals 15 residues. The CDR3 region has the DNA TGTGCCAGCAGCCCGACTAGCGGGGAATTTGAGACCCAGTACTTC. Translating it yields CASSPTSGEFETQYF.

V usage is TRBV4-3 and J usage is TRBJ2-2; D gene unclear. The CDR3 runs to 13 residues. CDR1 is LGHNA, CDR2 YSLEER, per germline. V lost 0 bases, J lost 7 bases, and 6 bases lay in between. The CDR3 loop reads CASSQDLSGELFF. In DNA, the CDR3 is TGCGCCAGCAGCCAAGATCTGAGCGGGGAGCTGTTTTTT.

The genes are TRBV27 and TRBJ2-3; a possible D gene is TRBD1 (6 bases). The V gene's germline CDR1 is MNHEY and CDR2 SMNVEV (reference sequence). V lost 4 bases and J lost 5, with 25 bases in between. CDR3 length: 18 residues. CDR3 residues: CASSSKGTGTRGRDTQYF. CDR3 nucleotides: TGTGCCAGCAGTTCCAAAGGTACCGGGACAAGGGGGAGAGATACGCAGTATTTT.

The chain is built from TRBV2 and TRBJ2-5, with D perhaps matching TRBD2 (5 bases). Germline-derived CDR1 and CDR2 are SNHLY and FYNNEI. With 7 bases removed from V and 0 bases from J, the gap between germline ends came to 6 bases. The CDR3 consists of 12 residues. CDR3 nucleotide sequence: TGTGCCAGCAAGGAGGACCAAGAGACCCAGTACTTC. It encodes CASKEDQETQYF.

This clone was seen a single time. This sequence joins TRBV7-2 and TRBJ2-3; tentatively, D is TRBD2 (6 bases). Trimming cost V 3 bases and J 0 bases, with 13 bases left between them. Germline V gene lookup returns CDR1 SGHTA and CDR2 FQGNSA. The CDR3 is made up of 16 amino acids. CDR3 DNA sequence: TGTGCCAGCAGCTTCACTAGCCCCCTGAGCACAGATACGCAGTATTTT. This translates into CASSFTSPLSTDTQYF. Variable domain in full (rest from reference TRBV7-2 and TRBJ2-3): GAGVSQSPSNKVTEKGKDVELRCDPISGHTALYWYRQSLGQGLEFLIYFQGNSAPDKSGLPSDRFSAERTGGSVSTLTIQRTQQEDSAVYLCASSFTSPLSTDTQYFGPGTRLTVL.

This chain joins TRBV7-9 and TRBJ1-1; 10 bases fit TRBD1. Germline V lookup: CDR1 SEHNR, CDR2 FQNEAQ (reference sequence). V lost 6 bases to trimming and J lost 2 bases; unmatched junction nucleotides: 9. The CDR3 is 16 residues long. CDR3 sequence: CASRRDRGPGNTEAFF. As DNA, the CDR3 is TGTGCCAGCAGAAGAGACAGGGGGCCTGGTAACACTGAAGCTTTCTTT.

This clone has a single count. The chain employs TRBV7-3 and TRBJ1-6, with 10 bases aligning to TRBD1. This CDR3 has 15 amino acids. Looked up from germline, CDR1 is SGHTA and CDR2 is FQGTGA. V shed 5 bases and J 7 bases; nucleotides not matched to a gene: 5. The CDR3 DNA reads TGTGCCAGCAGCCTGTTGGGACAGGGGAATTCACCCCTCCACTTT. As protein: CASSLLGQGNSPLHF.

This chain connects TRBV28 to TRBJ1-2, with D maybe TRBD1 (6 bases). CDR1 and CDR2 (germline): MDHEN, SYDVKM. This CDR3 is 14 amino acids long. Trimming pared 6 bases from V and 9 bases from J, leaving 20 bases between. The CDR3 is CASSSSSGERSYTF. The CDR3 DNA sequence: TGTGCCAGCAGCTCATCCTCAGGGGAAAGGAGCTACACCTTC.

The chain couples TRBV7-3 to TRBJ2-3; possible D gene TRBD1, 5 bases. V was pared by 4 bases and J by 1 base, with 9 bases between. This CDR3 comprises 14 residues. The germline V gene has CDR1 SGHTA and CDR2 FQGTGA. CDR3 region: CASSSGWGTDTQYF. CDR3 DNA sequence: TGTGCCAGCAGCTCAGGGTGGGGCACAGATACGCAGTATTTT.

The chain carries TRBV2 and TRBJ2-3; 7 nucleotides line up with TRBD2. This CDR3 contains 15 residues. The germline V gene has CDR1 SNHLY and CDR2 FYNNEI. V dropped 7 bases and J dropped 1; count of bases not matched to a gene: 8. The CDR3 nucleotides are TGTGCCAGCACCTCCGGGACTACGCGCACAGATACGCAGTATTTT. It translates to CASTSGTTRTDTQYF.

This clone came up a few times. The chain has TRBV9 and TRBJ2-7; TRBD1 agrees at 8 bases. The ends lost 4 bases at V and 2 bases at J; junction bases unmatched: 5. The CDR3 has 14 amino acids. The germline CDR1 and CDR2 sequences are SGDLS and YYNGEE. The CDR3 DNA is TGTGCCAGCAGCTCAGGGGGCGAGGCCTACGAGCAGTACTTC. Its protein is CASSSGGEAYEQYF.

A word on this clone: One junction end disagrees with the germline gene, perhaps due to a read error. CDR3 residues: CSSSTRQGETQYF. In DNA form, the CDR3 reads TGTTCCAGCAGCACTCGACAGGGGGAGACCCAGTACTTC. The rearrangement joins TRBV7-9 to TRBJ2-5; 8 bases fit TRBD1. This CDR3 is 13 amino acids long. Germline V gives CDR1 SEHNR, CDR2 FQNEAQ (reference sequence).

The rearrangement links TRBV19 to TRBJ2-3, with D uncertain. Trimming took 3 bases from V and 8 from J, leaving 6 bases between them. The CDR3 has 11 residues. Germline V CDR1 and CDR2: LNHDA, SQIVND (reference sequence). CDR3 sequence reads: CASSMSGTQYF. The CDR3 region has the DNA TGTGCCAGTAGTATGAGTGGTACGCAGTATTTT.

The V gene is TRBV15, the J gene TRBJ2-2; D remains ambiguous. The CDR3 spans 12 residues. Germline V gives CDR1 LNHNV, CDR2 YYDKDF (reference sequence). Trimming stripped 1 base from V and 8 bases from J, with 5 bases between. CDR3 region: CATSRAMGELFF. The DNA of the CDR3 is TGTGCCACCAGCAGAGCAATGGGGGAGCTGTTTTTT.